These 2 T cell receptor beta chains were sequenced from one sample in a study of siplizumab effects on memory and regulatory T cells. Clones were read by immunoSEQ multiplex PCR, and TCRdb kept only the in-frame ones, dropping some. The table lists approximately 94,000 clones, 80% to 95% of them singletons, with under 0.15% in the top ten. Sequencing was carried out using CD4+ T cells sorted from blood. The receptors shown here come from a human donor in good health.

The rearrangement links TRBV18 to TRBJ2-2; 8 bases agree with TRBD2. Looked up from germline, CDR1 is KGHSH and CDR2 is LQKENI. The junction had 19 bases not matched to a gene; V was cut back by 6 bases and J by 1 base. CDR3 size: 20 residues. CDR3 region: CASSAGTRPSRTLNTGELFF. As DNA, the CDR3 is TGTGCCAGCTCCGCCGGGACTAGACCTTCTCGGACCTTGAACACCGGGGAGCTGTTTTTT.

This CDR3 is CASSSKTGVGEQYF. The DNA of the CDR3 is TGTGCCAGCAGCTCTAAGACAGGGGTGGGAGAGCAGTACTTC. V and J are TRBV5-4 and TRBJ2-7, with 8 bases matching TRBD1. The germline gives CDR1 SGHNT, CDR2 YYREEE (reference sequence). This CDR3 is built from 14 residues. V shed 3 bases, J shed 7 bases, and the junction held 9 bases outside the gene matches.